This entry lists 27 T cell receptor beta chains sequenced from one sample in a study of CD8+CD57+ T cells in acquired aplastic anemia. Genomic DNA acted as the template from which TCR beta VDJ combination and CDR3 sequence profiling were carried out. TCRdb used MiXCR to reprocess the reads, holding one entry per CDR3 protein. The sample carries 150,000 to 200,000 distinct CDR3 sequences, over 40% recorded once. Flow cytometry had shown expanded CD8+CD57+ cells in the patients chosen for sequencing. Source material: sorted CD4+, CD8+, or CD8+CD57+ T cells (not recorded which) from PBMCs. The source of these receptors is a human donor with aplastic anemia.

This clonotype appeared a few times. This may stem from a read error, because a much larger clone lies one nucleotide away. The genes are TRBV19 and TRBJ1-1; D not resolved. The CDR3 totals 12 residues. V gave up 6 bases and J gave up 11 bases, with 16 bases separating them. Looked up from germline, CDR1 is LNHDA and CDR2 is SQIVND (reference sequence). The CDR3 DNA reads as TGTGCCAGTAGGCCTCAAAACGGGGTGGCTTTCTTT. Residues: CASRPQNGVAFF.

Written as DNA, the CDR3 is TGTGCCAGCAGTCCTGGGACTAGCGTCTCCGAGCAGTACTTC. It is translated as CASSPGTSVSEQYF. This chain joins TRBV6-2 or TRBV6-3 and TRBJ2-7, with 10 bases lining up with TRBD2. J lost 6 bases, V lost 5 bases, and 7 bases had no gene match. Germline V gene sequence: CDR1 MNHEY, CDR2 SVGEGT. This CDR3 contains 14 residues.

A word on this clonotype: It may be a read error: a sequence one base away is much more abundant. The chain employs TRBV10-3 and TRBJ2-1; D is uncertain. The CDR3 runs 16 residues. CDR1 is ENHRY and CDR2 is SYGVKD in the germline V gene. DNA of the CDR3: TGTGCCAGCAGTGACACGTTGTACCGTGCTTCTGGTGAGCAGTTCTTC. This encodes CASSDTLYRASGEQFF.

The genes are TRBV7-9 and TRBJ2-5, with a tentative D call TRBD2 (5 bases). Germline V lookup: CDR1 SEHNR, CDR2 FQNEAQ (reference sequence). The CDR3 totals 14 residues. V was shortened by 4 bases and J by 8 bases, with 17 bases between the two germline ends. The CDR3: CASSSPQRTGTQYF. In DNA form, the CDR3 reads TGTGCCAGCAGCTCCCCACAGCGGACGGGTACCCAGTACTTC.

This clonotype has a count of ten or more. In DNA, the CDR3 is TGTGCCAGCAGCCCGCTAACGGGACAGGGAGATCAGCCCCAGCATTTT. Its protein is CASSPLTGQGDQPQHF. The rearrangement links TRBV16 to TRBJ1-5, with 9 bases aligning to TRBD1. The CDR3 is made up of 16 amino acids. J gave up 5 bases and V 4 bases, and 9 bases lay outside the gene matches. CDR1 is KGHSY, CDR2 FQNENV, per germline.

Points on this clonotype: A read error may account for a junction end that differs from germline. The CDR3 spells CSASLIQGQETQCF. CDR3 coding DNA: TGCAGTGCTAGTCTTATACAGGGGCAAGAGACCCAGTGCTTC. This chain connects TRBV20-1 to TRBJ2-5, with 7 bases lining up with TRBD1. CDR1 and CDR2 from the germline V gene are DFQATT and SNEGSKA (reference sequence). The CDR3 covers 14 residues.

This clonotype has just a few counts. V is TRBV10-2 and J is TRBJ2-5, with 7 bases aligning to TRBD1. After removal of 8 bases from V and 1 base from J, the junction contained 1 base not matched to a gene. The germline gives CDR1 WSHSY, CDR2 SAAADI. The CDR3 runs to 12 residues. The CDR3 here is CASGDSQETQYF. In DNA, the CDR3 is TGCGCCAGCGGGGACAGCCAAGAGACCCAGTACTTC.

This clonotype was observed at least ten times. The CDR3, as DNA: TGTGCCAGCAGCTTGACAGGAAAGGCGGGGACTGAAGCTTTCTTT. Translated, it gives CASSLTGKAGTEAFF. The genes are TRBV7-8 and TRBJ1-1; a weak D match, TRBD1 (6 bases). CDR3 length: 15 residues. Germline CDR1 SGHVS, CDR2 FQNEAQ. V shed 3 bases and J shed 5 bases, with 16 bases lying between them.

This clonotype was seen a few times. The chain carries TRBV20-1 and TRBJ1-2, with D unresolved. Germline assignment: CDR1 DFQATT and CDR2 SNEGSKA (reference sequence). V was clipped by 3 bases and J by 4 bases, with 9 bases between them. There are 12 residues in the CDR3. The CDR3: CSASDTSYGYTF. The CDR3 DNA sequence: TGCAGTGCTAGTGACACCTCCTATGGCTACACCTTC.

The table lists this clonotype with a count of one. The CDR3 spells CATNEIGTRDEQYF. The CDR3 coding sequence is TGTGCCACCAATGAGATAGGAACCAGGGATGAGCAGTACTTC. The gene calls are TRBV24-1 and TRBJ2-7; D is possibly TRBD1 (5 bases). Between the trimmed V and J ends, which lost 8 bases and 7 bases, there was a span of 20 bases. Looked up from germline, CDR1 is KGHDR and CDR2 is SFDVKD. The CDR3 length is 14 residues.

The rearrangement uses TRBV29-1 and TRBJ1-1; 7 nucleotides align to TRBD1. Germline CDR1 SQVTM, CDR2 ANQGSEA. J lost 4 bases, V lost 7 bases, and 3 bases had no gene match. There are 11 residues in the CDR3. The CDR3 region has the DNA TGCAGCGCCGGGGACAGCACTGAAGCTTTCTTT. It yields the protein CSAGDSTEAFF.

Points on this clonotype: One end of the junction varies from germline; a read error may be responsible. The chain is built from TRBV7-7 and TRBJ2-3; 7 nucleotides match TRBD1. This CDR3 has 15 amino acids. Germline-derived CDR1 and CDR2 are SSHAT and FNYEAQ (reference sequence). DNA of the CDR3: TGTGCTAGCAGCCCCCGAGGCAGGGGGAGAGATACGCAGTATTTT. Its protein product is CASSPRGRGRDTQYF.

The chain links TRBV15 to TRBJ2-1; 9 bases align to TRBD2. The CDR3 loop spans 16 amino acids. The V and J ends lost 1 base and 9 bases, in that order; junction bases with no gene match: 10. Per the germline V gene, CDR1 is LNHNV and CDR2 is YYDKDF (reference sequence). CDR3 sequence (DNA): TGTGCCACCAGCAGAGCCCCAGGCGGGAGGGAGAGTGAGCAGTTCTTC. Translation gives CATSRAPGGRESEQFF.

CDR3 residues: CASILDRGQETQYF. In nucleotides, the CDR3 is TGTGCCAGCATTTTAGACAGGGGGCAAGAGACCCAGTACTTC. The rearrangement links TRBV6-1 to TRBJ2-5; 9 nucleotides align to TRBD1. Trimming removed 7 bases from V and 2 bases from J; junction bases left unmatched: 5. This CDR3 has 14 residues. Germline CDR1 is MNHNS and CDR2 is SASEGT.

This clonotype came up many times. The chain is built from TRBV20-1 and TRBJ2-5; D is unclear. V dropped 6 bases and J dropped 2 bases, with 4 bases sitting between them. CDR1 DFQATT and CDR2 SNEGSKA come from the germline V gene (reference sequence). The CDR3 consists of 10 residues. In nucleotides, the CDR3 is TGCAGTGCATCTCAAGAGACCCAGTACTTC. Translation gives CSASQETQYF.

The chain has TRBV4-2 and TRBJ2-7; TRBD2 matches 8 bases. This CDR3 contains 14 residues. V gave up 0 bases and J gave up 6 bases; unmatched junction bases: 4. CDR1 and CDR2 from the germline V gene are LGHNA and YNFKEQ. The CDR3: CASSQDRTSPEQYF. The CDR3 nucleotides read TGTGCCAGCAGCCAAGATCGGACTAGCCCCGAGCAGTACTTC.

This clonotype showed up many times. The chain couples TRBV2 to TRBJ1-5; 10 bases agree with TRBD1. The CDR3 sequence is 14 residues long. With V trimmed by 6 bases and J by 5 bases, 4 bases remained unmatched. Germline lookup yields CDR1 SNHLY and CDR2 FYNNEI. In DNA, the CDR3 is TGTGCCAGCAGGGGGACAGGGGTGGATCAGCCCCAGCATTTT. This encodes CASRGTGVDQPQHF.

The CDR3: CATSRGGAGRSYGAAFF. For the CDR3, the DNA is TGTGCCACCAGCAGGGGTGGGGCGGGCAGAAGTTACGGGGCGGCTTTCTTT. The chain links TRBV15 to TRBJ1-1; weak D call: TRBD1 (5 bases). CDR3 length: 17 amino acids. CDR1 and CDR2 from the germline V gene are LNHNV and YYDKDF (reference sequence). Trimming pared 3 bases from V and 11 bases from J, leaving 28 bases between.

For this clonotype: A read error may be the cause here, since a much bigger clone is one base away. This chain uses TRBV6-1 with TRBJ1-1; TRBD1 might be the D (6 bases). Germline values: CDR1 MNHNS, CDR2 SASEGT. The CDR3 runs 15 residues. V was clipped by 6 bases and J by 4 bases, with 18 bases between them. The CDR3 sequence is CASSAGTHKGTEAFF. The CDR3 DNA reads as TGTGCCAGCAGCGCCGGGACACACAAGGGCACTGAAGCTTTCTTT.

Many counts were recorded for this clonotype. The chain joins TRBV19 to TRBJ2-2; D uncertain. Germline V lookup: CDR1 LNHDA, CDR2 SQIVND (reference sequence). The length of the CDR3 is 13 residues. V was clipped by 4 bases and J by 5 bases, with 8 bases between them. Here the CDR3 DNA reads TGTGCCAGTAGTACGACACCTACCGGGGAGCTGTTTTTT. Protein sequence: CASSTTPTGELFF.

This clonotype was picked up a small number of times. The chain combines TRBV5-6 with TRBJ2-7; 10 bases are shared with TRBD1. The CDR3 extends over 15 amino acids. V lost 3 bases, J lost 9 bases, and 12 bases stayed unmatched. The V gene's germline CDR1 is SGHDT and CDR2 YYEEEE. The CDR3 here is CASSSVGTGEQSQYF. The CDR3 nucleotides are TGTGCCAGCAGCTCGGTGGGGACAGGGGAACAGTCGCAGTACTTC.

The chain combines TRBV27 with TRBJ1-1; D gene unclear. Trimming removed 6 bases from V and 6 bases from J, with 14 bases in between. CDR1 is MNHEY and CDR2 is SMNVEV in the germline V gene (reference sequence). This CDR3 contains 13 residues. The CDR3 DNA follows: TGTGCCAGCAGCACGCTGGTTTCTGCTGAAGCTTTCTTT. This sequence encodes CASSTLVSAEAFF.

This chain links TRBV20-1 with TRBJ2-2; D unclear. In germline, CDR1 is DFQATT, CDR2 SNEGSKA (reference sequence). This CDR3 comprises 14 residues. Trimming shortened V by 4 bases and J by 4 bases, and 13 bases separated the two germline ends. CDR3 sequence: CSATRYSSTGELFF. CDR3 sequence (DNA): TGCAGTGCTACCCGCTACTCGAGCACCGGGGAGCTGTTTTTT.

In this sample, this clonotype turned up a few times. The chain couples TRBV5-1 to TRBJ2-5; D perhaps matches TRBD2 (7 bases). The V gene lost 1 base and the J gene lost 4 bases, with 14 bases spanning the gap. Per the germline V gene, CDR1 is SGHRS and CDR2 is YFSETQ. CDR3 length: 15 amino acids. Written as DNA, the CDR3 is TGCGCCAGCAGCTTGACGGGGGGCCCACGAGAGACCCAGTACTTC. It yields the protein CASSLTGGPRETQYF.

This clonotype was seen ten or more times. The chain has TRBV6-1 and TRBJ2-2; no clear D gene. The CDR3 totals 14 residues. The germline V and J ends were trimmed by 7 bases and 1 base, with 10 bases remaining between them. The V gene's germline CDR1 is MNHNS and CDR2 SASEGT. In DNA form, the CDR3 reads TGTGCCAGCACTCGCCTAGAGAACACCGGGGAGCTGTTTTTT. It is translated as CASTRLENTGELFF.

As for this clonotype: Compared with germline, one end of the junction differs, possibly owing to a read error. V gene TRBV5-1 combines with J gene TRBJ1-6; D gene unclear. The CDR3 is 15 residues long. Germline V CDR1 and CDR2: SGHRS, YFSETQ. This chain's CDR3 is CASSLQSSYNSPLYF. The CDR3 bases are TGCGCCAGCAGCTTGCAGAGCTCCTATAATTCACCCCTTTACTTT. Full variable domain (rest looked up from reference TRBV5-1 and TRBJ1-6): KAGVTQTPRYLIKTRGQQVTLSCSPISGHRSVSWYQQTPGQGLQFLFEYFSETQRNKGNFPGRFSGRQFSNSRSEMNVSTLELGDSALYLCASSLQSSYNSPLYFGNGTRLTVT.

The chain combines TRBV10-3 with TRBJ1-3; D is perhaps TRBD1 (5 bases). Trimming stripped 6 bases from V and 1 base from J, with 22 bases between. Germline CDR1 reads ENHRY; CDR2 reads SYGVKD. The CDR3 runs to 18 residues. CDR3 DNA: TGTGCCATCAGCGGAACCAAGGGACGGAGCGAATCTGGAAACACCATATATTTT. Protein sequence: CAISGTKGRSESGNTIYF.